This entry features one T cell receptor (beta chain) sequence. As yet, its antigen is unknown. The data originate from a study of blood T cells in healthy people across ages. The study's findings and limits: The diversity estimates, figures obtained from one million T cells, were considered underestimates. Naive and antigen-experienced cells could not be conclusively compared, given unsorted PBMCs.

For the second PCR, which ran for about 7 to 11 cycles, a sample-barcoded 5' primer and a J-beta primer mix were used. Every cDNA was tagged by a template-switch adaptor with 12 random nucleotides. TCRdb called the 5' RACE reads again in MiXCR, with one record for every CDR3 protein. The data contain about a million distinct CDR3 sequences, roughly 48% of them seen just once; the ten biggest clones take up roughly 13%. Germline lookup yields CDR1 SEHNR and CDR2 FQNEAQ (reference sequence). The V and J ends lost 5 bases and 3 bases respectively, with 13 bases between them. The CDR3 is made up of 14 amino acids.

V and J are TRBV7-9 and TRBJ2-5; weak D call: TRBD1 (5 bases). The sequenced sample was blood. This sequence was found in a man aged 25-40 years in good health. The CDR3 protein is CASSVEKGKETQYF. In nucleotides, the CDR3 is TGTGCCAGCAGCGTAGAAAAGGGGAAAGAGACCCAGTACTTC.